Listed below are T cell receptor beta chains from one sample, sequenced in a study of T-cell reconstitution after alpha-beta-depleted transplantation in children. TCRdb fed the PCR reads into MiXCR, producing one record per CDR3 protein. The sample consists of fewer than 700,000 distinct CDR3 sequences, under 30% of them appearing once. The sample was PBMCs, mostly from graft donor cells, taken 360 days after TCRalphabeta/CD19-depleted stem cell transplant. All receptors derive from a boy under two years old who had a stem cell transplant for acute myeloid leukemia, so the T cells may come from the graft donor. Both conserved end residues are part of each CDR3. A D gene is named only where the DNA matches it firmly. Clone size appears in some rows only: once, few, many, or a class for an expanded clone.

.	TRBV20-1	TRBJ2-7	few	CSALDSKSSYEQYF	TGCAGTGCTTTGGACAGTAAGAGCTCCTACGAGCAGTACTTC
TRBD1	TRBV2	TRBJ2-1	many	CASREDRGSYNEQFF	TGTGCCAGCAGGGAAGACAGGGGCTCCTACAATGAGCAGTTCTTC
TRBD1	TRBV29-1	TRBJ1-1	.	CSVEGRGQGFTEAFF	TGCAGCGTTGAAGGGCGGGGACAGGGATTCACTGAAGCTTTCTTT
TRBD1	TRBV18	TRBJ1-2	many	CASSPYRQGTYGYTF	TGTGCCAGCTCACCATATCGACAGGGGACCTATGGCTACACCTTC
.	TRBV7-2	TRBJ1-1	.	CASSLVSQMNTEAFF	TGTGCCAGCAGCTTAGTGTCACAGATGAACACTGAAGCTTTCTTT
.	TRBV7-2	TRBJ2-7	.	CASSLVGRGDEQYF	TGTGCCAGCAGCTTAGTGGGCAGGGGCGACGAGCAGTACTTC
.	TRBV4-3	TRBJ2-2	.	CASSPPGHTTGELFF	TGCGCCAGCAGCCCCCCGGGACACACCACCGGGGAGCTGTTTTTT
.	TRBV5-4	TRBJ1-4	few	CASSPSRGRGEKLFF	TGTGCCAGCAGCCCGTCCAGGGGACGTGGTGAAAAACTGTTTTTT
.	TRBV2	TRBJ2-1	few	CASRTRSYNEQFF	TGTGCCAGTAGGACAAGATCCTACAATGAGCAGTTCTTC
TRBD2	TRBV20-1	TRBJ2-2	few	CSARGGTPNTGELFF	TGCAGTGCAAGGGGAGGGACTCCGAACACCGGGGAGCTGTTTTTT
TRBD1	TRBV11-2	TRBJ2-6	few	CASTEKWGQGSGANVLTF	TGTGCCAGCACCGAGAAGTGGGGACAGGGCTCTGGGGCCAACGTCCTGACTTTC
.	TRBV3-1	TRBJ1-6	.	CASSQEQDYNSPLHF	TGTGCCAGCAGCCAAGAACAGGATTATAATTCACCCCTCCACTTT
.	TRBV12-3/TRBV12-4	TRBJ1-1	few	CASSLGRVIRATEAFF	TGTGCCAGCAGTTTAGGCAGGGTAATTCGAGCAACTGAAGCTTTCTTT
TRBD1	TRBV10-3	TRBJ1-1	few	CAISGTGSSTEAFF	TGTGCCATCTCGGGGACAGGGTCTAGCACTGAAGCTTTCTTT
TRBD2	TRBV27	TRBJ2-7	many	CASSLGRGTEQYF	TGTGCCAGCAGTTTAGGGCGGGGGACCGAGCAGTACTTC
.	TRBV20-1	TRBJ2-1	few	CSASGQGPVNEQFF	TGCAGTGCTAGTGGCCAGGGTCCCGTGAATGAGCAGTTCTTC
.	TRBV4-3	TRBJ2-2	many	CASSQRSRGLSPTGELFF	TGCGCCAGCAGCCAAAGATCTCGGGGTCTGTCCCCCACCGGGGAGCTGTTTTTT
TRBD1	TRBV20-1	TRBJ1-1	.	CSAAGTGRAFF	TGCAGTGCTGCCGGGACAGGGCGGGCTTTCTTT
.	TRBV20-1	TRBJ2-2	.	CSAIAGPNTGELFF	TGCAGTGCTATCGCGGGGCCGAACACCGGGGAGCTGTTTTTT
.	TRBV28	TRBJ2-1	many	CASSFGGTADYNEQFF	TGTGCCAGCAGTTTCGGGGGAACGGCGGACTACAATGAGCAGTTCTTC
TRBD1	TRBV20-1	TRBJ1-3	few	CSARGPGQGGGNTIYF	TGCAGTGCTAGAGGCCCGGGACAGGGAGGAGGAAACACCATATATTTT
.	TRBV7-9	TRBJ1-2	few	CASSLAGRPGYTF	TGTGCCAGCAGCTTAGCCGGACGGCCGGGCTACACCTTC
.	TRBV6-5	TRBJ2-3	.	CASSYGAGALTDTQYF	TGTGCCAGCAGTTACGGGGCAGGGGCCCTCACAGATACGCAGTATTTT
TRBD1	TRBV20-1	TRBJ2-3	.	CSATDRGFTDTQYF	TGCAGTGCTACGGACAGGGGGTTCACAGATACGCAGTATTTT
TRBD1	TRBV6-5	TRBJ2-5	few	CASSLRFTGAVGETQYF	TGTGCCAGCAGTCTTCGATTCACAGGGGCAGTAGGGGAGACCCAGTACTTC
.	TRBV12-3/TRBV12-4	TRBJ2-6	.	CASTLSANVLTF	TGTGCCAGCACGCTTAGCGCCAACGTCCTGACTTTC
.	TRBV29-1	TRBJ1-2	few	CSATAGRGINYGYTF	TGCAGCGCCACCGCGGGGAGGGGAATTAACTATGGCTACACCTTC
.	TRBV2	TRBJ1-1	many	CASEGPTKEAFF	TGTGCCAGCGAGGGACCCACGAAAGAAGCTTTCTTT
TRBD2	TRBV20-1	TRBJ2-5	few	CGVRGLAGLMGETQYF	TGCGGGGTCCGAGGGCTAGCGGGGCTGATGGGGGAGACCCAGTACTTC
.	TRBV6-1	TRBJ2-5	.	CASTRLGRQETQYF	TGTGCCAGCACCCGACTAGGCCGACAAGAGACCCAGTACTTC
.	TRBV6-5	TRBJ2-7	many	CASSNKQVTYEQYF	TGTGCCAGCAGTAACAAACAGGTCACCTACGAGCAGTACTTC
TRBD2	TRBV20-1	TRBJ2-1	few	CSAARLAGLYNEQFF	TGCAGTGCTGCCAGACTAGCGGGGCTCTACAATGAGCAGTTCTTC
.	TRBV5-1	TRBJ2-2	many	CASSPRGNANTGELFF	TGCGCCAGCAGCCCGAGGGGGAACGCGAACACCGGGGAGCTGTTTTTT
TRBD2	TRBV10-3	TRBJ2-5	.	CANPRGERGGPTETQYF	TGTGCCAACCCGCGGGGGGAGCGGGGGGGCCCGACGGAGACCCAGTACTTC
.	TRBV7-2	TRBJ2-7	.	CASSLLTGPAIYEQYF	TGTGCCAGCAGCTTATTGACCGGTCCCGCGATCTACGAGCAGTACTTC
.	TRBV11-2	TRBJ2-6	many	CASSPTVGSPRCGANVLTF	TGTGCCAGCAGCCCCACAGTGGGTTCACCTCGTTGTGGGGCCAACGTCCTGACTTTC
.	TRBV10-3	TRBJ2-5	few	CATLGAGETQYF	TGTGCCACCCTAGGGGCGGGGGAGACCCAGTACTTC
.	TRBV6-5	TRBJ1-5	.	CASSNQPQHF	TGTGCCAGCAGCAATCAGCCCCAGCATTTT
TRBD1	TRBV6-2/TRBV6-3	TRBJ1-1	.	CASSYSDRALNTEAFF	TGTGCCAGCAGTTACTCGGACAGGGCTCTGAACACTGAAGCTTTCTTT
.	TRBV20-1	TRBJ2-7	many	CSALWGLSYEQYF	TGCAGTGCTCTGTGGGGTCTCTCCTACGAGCAGTACTTC
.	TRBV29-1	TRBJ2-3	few	CSVGDLPSTDTQYF	TGCAGCGTTGGGGACCTTCCTAGCACAGATACGCAGTATTTT
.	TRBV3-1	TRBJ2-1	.	CASSQEGRQYNEQFF	TGTGCCAGCAGCCAAGAAGGGAGACAGTACAATGAGCAGTTCTTC
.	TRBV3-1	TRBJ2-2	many	CASQRAGELFF	TGTGCCAGTCAGAGGGCCGGGGAGCTGTTTTTT
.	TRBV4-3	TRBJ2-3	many	CASSQQVPDTQYF	TGCGCCAGCAGCCAACAGGTCCCAGATACGCAGTATTTT
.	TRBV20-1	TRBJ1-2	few	CSSPVRQLSNYGYTF	TGCAGCAGTCCTGTCCGCCAACTTTCTAACTATGGCTACACCTTC
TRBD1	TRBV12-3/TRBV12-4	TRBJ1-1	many	CASSRTGQGTEAFF	TGTGCCAGCAGTCGGACAGGGCAGGGGACTGAAGCTTTCTTT
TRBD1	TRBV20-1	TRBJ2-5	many	CSAETGVETQYF	TGCAGTGCTGAGACAGGGGTAGAGACCCAGTACTTC